This T cell receptor (beta chain) was sequenced for a study of T cell clonality in common variable immunodeficiency. Study findings and constraints: Common variable immunodeficiency TCR beta sequences reportedly had fewer deletions and N-nucleotide insertions. Patient heterogeneity in the CVID cohort limited correlations between repertoire features and clinical complications.

CDR3 length equals 14 residues. Per the germline V gene, CDR1 is SEHNR and CDR2 is FQNEAQ (reference sequence). The germline V and J ends were trimmed by 1 base and 3 bases, with 7 bases remaining between them. This clone came up many times. Its antigen is unknown. The read comes to an end 3 residues before the CDR3 does, leaving the germline J gene to fill in the end. TCRdb's table, derived via immunoSEQ multiplex PCR, lists solely in-frame clones and lacks some. Recorded here are approximately 28,000 clones, none singletons. The clonotype was recovered from a human donor with common variable immunodeficiency. The sequencing sample was made of peripheral blood mononuclear cells. This rearrangement joins TRBV7-9 to TRBJ1-5; possibly TRBD1 for D (6 bases). Incomplete CDR3 DNA: TGTGCCAGCAGCTTAGGACAGGACAATCAGCCC. The encoded protein is CASSLGQDNQP. The entire CDR3 is CASSLGQDNQPQHF.